What follows are 10 T cell receptor beta chains derived from one specimen sequenced in a study of graft-versus-host responses after intestinal transplantation. Assay used: immunoSEQ multiplex PCR; TCRdb lists only in-frame clones, some missing. The sample records 130,000 to 150,000 clones, about 93% being singletons. These TCRs' antigens remain unknown. Material: unstimulated CD4+ T cells sorted from spleen or lymph node cells, obtained before intestinal transplant. These receptors all come from a human donor who received an intestinal transplant.

CDR3 DNA: TGTGCCAGCAGCCCCGCCCCAACAGGGTATGGCTACACCTTC. As protein: CASSPAPTGYGYTF. V is TRBV7-2 and J is TRBJ1-2, with D possibly TRBD1 on 6 matching bases. From germline, CDR1 is SGHTA and CDR2 FQGNSA. The CDR3 spans 14 residues. V was clipped by 5 bases and J by 5 bases, with 15 bases between them.

The V and J genes are TRBV7-2 and TRBJ2-1, with D possibly TRBD1 on 6 matching bases. Trimming took off 6 bases at V and 2 bases at J, with 14 bases between the two ends. Germline V gene data show CDR1 as SGHTA and CDR2 as FQGNSA. The CDR3 covers 15 residues. CDR3 sequence reads: CASSRTGGPYNEQFF. DNA of the CDR3: TGTGCCAGCAGTCGTACTGGGGGCCCCTACAATGAGCAGTTCTTC. Filled out from reference TRBV7-2 and TRBJ2-1, the complete variable domain reads GAGVSQSPSNKVTEKGKDVELRCDPISGHTALYWYRQSLGQGLEFLIYFQGNSAPDKSGLPSDRFSAERTGGSVSTLTIQRTQQEDSAVYLCASSRTGGPYNEQFFGPGTRLTVL.

The CDR3 DNA is TGTGCCAGCAGCCGTATGTATCGCTCATCCCAGGACAGGGGGCATCAAGAGACCCAGTACTTC. Translation: CASSRMYRSSQDRGHQETQYF. The chain links TRBV7-3 to TRBJ2-5; TRBD1 matches 11 bases. Trimming at V came to 5 bases and at J to 2 bases, leaving 22 bases not matched to a gene. This CDR3 contains 21 residues. Germline CDR1 and CDR2: SGHTA and FQGTGA.

V is TRBV5-1 and J is TRBJ2-5; weak D call: TRBD1 (5 bases). The CDR3 is 14 residues long. Germline V lookup: CDR1 SGHRS, CDR2 YFSETQ. V lost 4 bases to trimming and J lost 3 bases, with 13 bases between them. The CDR3 region has the DNA TGCGCCAGCAGCCCCAGGGCCGCGAAAGAGACCCAGTACTTC. The encoded protein is CASSPRAAKETQYF.

The V and J genes are TRBV13 and TRBJ2-5; D not certain. The CDR3 contains 15 residues. The germline V gene has CDR1 PRHDT and CDR2 FYEKMQ (reference sequence). Trimming stripped 1 base from V and 7 bases from J, with 16 bases between. CDR3 region: CASSLVPAASRTQYF. The CDR3 DNA is TGTGCCAGCAGCTTAGTCCCGGCGGCAAGCAGGACCCAGTACTTC.

The gene calls are TRBV29-1 and TRBJ2-3; 8 positions agree with TRBD1. V lost 6 bases and J lost 1; bases outside the gene matches: 6. Germline CDR1 and CDR2: SQVTM and ANQGSEA. The CDR3 consists of 14 residues. CDR3 coding DNA: TGCAGCGTCTCTTTACAGGGGGGCACAGATACGCAGTATTTT. Encoded protein: CSVSLQGGTDTQYF.

The chain recombines TRBV28 with TRBJ2-7, with 9 bases identical to TRBD2. Trimming at V came to 6 bases and at J to 3 bases, leaving 12 bases not matched to a gene. Germline lookup yields CDR1 MDHEN and CDR2 SYDVKM. The CDR3 is 16 amino acids. CDR3 protein: CASSSSGAGLYYEQYF. The CDR3 nucleotides read TGTGCCAGCAGCTCTAGCGGGGCAGGGCTCTACTACGAGCAGTACTTC.

This clone was picked up one time. This CDR3 reads CASRPGHMNTEAFF. CDR3 nucleotides: TGTGCCAGCAGACCGGGACACATGAACACTGAAGCTTTCTTT. The rearrangement uses TRBV11-2 and TRBJ1-1; D is perhaps TRBD1 (6 bases). The CDR3 is 14 residues long. Per the germline V gene, CDR1 is SGHAT and CDR2 is FQNNGV. Trimming removed 6 bases from V and 0 bases from J, with 11 bases in between.

The rearrangement uses TRBV2 and TRBJ1-2; D is undetermined. The CDR3 totals 12 residues. V shed 7 bases and J shed 5 bases, with 11 bases lying between them. The V gene's germline CDR1 is SNHLY and CDR2 FYNNEI. CDR3 amino acids: CASTRDQYGYTF. The CDR3 DNA sequence: TGTGCCAGCACGAGGGATCAGTATGGCTACACCTTC.

The V call is TRBV7-3, the J call TRBJ2-1; D might be TRBD2 (6 bases). In germline, CDR1 is SGHTA, CDR2 FQGTGA. The V end was cut by 0 bases, the J end by 7 bases, with 19 bases between. The CDR3 has 17 amino acids. As DNA, the CDR3 is TGTGCCAGCAGCTTAACCTCTCGGCTAGCGTCATTGAATGAGCAGTTCTTC. Translating it yields CASSLTSRLASLNEQFF.